This T cell receptor (beta chain) originates from a study of blood T cell repertoires in COVID-19. For the study at large: COVID-19 samples from acute and convalescent phases originated in the United States, Italy and Spain.

Germline CDR1 is GTSNPN and CDR2 is SVGIG (reference sequence). The CDR3 length is 15 residues. Unmatched junction bases numbered 11, after V lost 0 bases and J lost 10 bases. Clones were sequenced by immunoSEQ multiplex PCR, and TCRdb holds only the in-frame ones, with some missing. The profile shows some 150,000 clones, almost 85% of them singletons. J is TRBJ2-1 and V is TRBV30, with 8 nucleotides matching TRBD2. The clonotype comes from a man in his forties or fifties with acute or convalescent COVID-19. The sample taken for sequencing was peripheral blood. CDR3 in amino acids: CAWSVPSGGPGEQFF. The CDR3 nucleotides are TGTGCCTGGAGTGTACCGAGCGGGGGCCCAGGGGAGCAGTTCTTC.